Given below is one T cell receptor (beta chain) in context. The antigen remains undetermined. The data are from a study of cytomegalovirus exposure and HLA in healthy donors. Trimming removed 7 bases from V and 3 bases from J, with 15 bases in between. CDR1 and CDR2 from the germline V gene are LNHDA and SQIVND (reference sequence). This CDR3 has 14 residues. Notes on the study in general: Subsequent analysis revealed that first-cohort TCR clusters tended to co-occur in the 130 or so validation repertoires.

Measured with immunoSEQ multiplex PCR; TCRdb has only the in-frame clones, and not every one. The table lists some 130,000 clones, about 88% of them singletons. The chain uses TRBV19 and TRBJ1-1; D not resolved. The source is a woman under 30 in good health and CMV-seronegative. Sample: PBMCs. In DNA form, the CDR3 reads TGTGCCAGTACCACTCGAAGAGGAGACACTGAAGCTTTCTTT. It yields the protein CASTTRRGDTEAFF.